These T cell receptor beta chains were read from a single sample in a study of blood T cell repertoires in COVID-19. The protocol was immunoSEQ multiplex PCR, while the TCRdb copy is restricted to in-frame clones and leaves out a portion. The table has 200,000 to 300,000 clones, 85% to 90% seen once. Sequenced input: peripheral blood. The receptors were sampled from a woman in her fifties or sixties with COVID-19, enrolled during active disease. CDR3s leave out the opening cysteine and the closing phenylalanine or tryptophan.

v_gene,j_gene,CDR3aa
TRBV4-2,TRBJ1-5,ASSQPQSNQPQH
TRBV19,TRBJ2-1,ASSPYLGGTGTSGRRTYNEQF
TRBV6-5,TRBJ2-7,ASTGPYEQY
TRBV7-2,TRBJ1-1,ASSLGQAEAF
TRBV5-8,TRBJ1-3,ASSFRQGSISGNTIY
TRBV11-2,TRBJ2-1,ASSPRREGGQQF
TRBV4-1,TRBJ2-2,ASSQVGLAGVTGELF
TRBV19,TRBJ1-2,ASTPITWTGVLYGYT
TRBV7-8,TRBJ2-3,ASSFGVEDTQY
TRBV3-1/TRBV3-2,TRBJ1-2,ASSQGQTDGYT
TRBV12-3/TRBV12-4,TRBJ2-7,AGGDYEQY
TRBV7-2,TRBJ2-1,ASSLAWGDEQF
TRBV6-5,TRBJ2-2,ASTQGTGELF